The rows below give T cell receptor beta chains drawn from one sample of a study of blood T cells in healthy people across ages. TCRdb re-analysed the 5' RACE reads in MiXCR, keeping a single row per CDR3 protein. The sample has 1,800,000 or so distinct CDR3 sequences; roughly 43% are singletons. Sequencing was carried out using blood. The source is a human donor in good health. Both conserved end residues are part of each CDR3.

>TRBV7-2
CASSLELADYGYTF
>TRBV29-1
CSVKGGGPDTQYF
>TRBV6-6
CASSFLDGKQYF
>TRBV7-2
CASSLRVSGHPSYEQYF
>TRBV12-3/TRBV12-4
CASSLAWGQGLREQYF
>TRBV5-1
CASTPRGLAGGQLLYNEQFF
>TRBV3-1
CASSQASPGRGETQYF
>TRBV12-3/TRBV12-4
CASRSGIKQYF
>TRBV6-1
CASSEAGWEIQETQYF
>TRBV2
CASSDGGGPGETQYF
>TRBV7-2
CASSSTSGGAHFDTQYF
>TRBV4-2
CASSQEFRLENTEAFF
>TRBV15
CATSRAQRGNEQFF
>TRBV4-3
CASSQGDSKYNEQFF
>TRBV7-2
CASSRTGLRYNEQFF
>TRBV4-1
CASSQVTGVANYGYTF
>TRBV5-1
CASSFDRDYTF
>TRBV5-1
CASSSDGTSGYEQYF
>TRBV5-6
CASRNRQAPNRETQYF
>TRBV11-2
CASSLDPGENTEAFF
>TRBV7-9
CASSLAVRDNEQFF
>TRBV12-3/TRBV12-4
CASRARQGAGNEQFF
>TRBV4-1
CASSLIDTETYEQYF
>TRBV6-6
CASTKNPPGRPNEKLFF
>TRBV20-1
CSARGHRSSYEQYF
>TRBV15
CATSRDGLNTGELFF
>TRBV12-3/TRBV12-4
CASSPLGGGTEAFF
>TRBV2
CASKSSQETQYF